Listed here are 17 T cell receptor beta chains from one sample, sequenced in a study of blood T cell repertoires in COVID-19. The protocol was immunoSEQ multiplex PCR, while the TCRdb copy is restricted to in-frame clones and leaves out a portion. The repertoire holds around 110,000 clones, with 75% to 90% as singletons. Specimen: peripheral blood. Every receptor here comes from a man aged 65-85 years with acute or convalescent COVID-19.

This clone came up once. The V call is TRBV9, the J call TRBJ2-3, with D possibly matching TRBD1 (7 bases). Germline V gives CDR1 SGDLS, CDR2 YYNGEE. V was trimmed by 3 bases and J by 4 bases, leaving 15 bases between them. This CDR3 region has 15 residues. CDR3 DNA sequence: TGTGCCAGCAGCGCCCGGCAGGGGGGAGCAGATACGCAGTATTTT. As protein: CASSARQGGADTQYF.

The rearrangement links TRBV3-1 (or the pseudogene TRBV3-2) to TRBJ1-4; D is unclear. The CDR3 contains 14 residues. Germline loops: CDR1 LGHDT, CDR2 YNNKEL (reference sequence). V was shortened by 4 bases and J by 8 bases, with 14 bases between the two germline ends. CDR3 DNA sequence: TGTGCCAGCAGCCCGGGAAGCGGGCGCGAAAAACTGTTTTTT. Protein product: CASSPGSGREKLFF.

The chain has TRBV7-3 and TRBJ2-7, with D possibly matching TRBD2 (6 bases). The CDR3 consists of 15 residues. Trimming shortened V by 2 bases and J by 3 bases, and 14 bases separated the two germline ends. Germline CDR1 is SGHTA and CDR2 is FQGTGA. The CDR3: CASSLAPGTFYEQYF. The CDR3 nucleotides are TGTGCCAGCAGCTTAGCCCCCGGGACTTTCTACGAGCAGTACTTC.

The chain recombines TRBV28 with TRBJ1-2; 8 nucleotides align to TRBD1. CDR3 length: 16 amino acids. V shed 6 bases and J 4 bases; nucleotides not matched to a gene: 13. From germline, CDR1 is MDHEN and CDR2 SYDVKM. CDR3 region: CASRDAGQGGPYGYTF. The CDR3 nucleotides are TGTGCCAGCAGGGACGCCGGACAGGGAGGCCCCTATGGCTACACCTTC.

CDR3 sequence: CASSEGTRGTGELFF. CDR3 coding DNA: TGTGCCAGCAGTGAAGGGACTAGAGGCACCGGGGAGCTGTTTTTT. V is TRBV2 and J is TRBJ2-2, with TRBD2 matching over 7 bases. This CDR3 spans 15 amino acids. Trimming removed 1 base from V and 4 bases from J; junction bases left unmatched: 3. CDR1 SNHLY and CDR2 FYNNEI come from the germline V gene.

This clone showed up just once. CDR3 sequence (DNA): TGCGCCAGCAGCCAAGAACCTAGCGGGGGGTCCCAGTACTTC. Translated: CASSQEPSGGSQYF. The chain couples TRBV4-1 to TRBJ2-5; the match to TRBD2 covers 11 bases. Germline trimming cut 0 bases from V and 9 bases from J; bases unmatched to any gene: 3. The CDR3 has 14 residues. Germline loops: CDR1 MGHRA, CDR2 YSYEKL.

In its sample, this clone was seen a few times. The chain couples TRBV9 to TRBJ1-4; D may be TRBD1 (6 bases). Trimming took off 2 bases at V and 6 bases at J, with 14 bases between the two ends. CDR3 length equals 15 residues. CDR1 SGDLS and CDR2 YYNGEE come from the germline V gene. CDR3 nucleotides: TGTGCCAGCAGCGTGGGAGGGGGAGGGGATGAAAAACTGTTTTTT. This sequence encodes CASSVGGGGDEKLFF.

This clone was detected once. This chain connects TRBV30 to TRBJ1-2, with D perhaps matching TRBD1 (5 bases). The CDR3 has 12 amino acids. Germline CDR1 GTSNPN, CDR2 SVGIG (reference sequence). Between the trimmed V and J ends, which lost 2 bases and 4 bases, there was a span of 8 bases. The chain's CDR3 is CAWSRGSYGYTF. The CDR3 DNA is TGTGCCTGGAGTCGGGGGAGCTATGGCTACACCTTC.

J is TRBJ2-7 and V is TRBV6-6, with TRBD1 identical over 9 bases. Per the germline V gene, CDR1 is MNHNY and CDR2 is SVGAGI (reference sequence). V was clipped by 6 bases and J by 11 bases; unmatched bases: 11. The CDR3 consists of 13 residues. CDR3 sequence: CASSWTAQGAKYF. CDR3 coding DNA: TGTGCCAGCAGCTGGACCGCACAGGGGGCAAAGTACTTC.

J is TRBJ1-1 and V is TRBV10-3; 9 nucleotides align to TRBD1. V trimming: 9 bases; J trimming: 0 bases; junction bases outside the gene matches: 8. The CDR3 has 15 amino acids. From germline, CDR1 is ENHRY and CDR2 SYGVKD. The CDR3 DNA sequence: TGTGCCATTAAACCGGGACAGGGATTGAACACTGAAGCTTTCTTT. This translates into CAIKPGQGLNTEAFF.

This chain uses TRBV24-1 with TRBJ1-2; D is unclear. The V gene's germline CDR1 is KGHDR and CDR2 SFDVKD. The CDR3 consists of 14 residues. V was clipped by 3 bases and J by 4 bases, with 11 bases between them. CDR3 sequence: CATSDKTSLYGYTF. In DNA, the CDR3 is TGTGCCACCAGTGATAAGACATCCCTCTATGGCTACACCTTC.

The DNA for the CDR3 is TGCGCCACCAACCCTACGGGGGGGCTGGACGAGCAGTACTTC. As protein: CATNPTGGLDEQYF. This chain joins TRBV5-1 and TRBJ2-7; TRBD2 matches 8 bases. CDR3 length: 14 residues. V was pared by 9 bases and J by 5 bases, with 13 bases of the junction left unmatched. Germline V lookup: CDR1 SGHRS, CDR2 YFSETQ.

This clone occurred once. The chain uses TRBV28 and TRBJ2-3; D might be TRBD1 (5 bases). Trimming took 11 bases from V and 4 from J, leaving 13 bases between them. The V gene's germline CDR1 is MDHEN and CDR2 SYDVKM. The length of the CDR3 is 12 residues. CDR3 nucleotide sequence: TGTGCCCAGACGGTAGGGGCAGATACGCAGTATTTT. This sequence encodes CAQTVGADTQYF.

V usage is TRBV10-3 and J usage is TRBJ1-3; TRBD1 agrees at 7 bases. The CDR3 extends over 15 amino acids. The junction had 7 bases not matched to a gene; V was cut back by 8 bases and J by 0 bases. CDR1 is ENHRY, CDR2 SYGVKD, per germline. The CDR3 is CAIARDRYSGNTIYF. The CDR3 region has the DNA TGTGCCATCGCGCGGGACAGATACTCTGGAAACACCATATATTTT.

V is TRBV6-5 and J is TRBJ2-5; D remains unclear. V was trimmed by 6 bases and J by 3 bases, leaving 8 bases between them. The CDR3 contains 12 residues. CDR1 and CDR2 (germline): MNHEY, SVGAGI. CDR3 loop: CASRTSKETQYF. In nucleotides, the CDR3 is TGTGCCAGCAGGACATCGAAAGAGACCCAGTACTTC.

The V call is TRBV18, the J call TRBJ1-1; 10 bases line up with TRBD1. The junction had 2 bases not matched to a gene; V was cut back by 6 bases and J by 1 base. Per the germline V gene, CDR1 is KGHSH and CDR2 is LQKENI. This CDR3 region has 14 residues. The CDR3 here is CASSGQGQNTEAFF. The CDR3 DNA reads TGTGCCAGCTCGGGACAGGGGCAGAACACTGAAGCTTTCTTT.

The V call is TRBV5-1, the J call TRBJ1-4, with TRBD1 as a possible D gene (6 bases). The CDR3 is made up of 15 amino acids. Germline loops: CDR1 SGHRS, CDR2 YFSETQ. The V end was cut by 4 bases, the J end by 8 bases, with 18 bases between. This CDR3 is CASSRLTGKGEKLFF. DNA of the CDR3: TGCGCCAGCAGCAGGCTGACAGGTAAAGGAGAAAAACTGTTTTTT.